Presented here are 24 T cell receptor beta chains from one specimen sequenced in a study of tumor T cells in aggressive B-cell lymphoma (dated by TCRdb to 2016 to 2017). The receptor library was made with the immunoSEQ multiplex PCR assay. Here the immuneACCESS table is served through TCRdb, limited to in-frame sequences with V and J called. Missing clones are a known gap in these copies; in checked studies unresolved V genes cover under half, and the rest lacks a known reason. For this sample there are a few thousand clones; more than 75% appear just once. The leading ten clones occupy less than 6% of the sample. Sequenced sample: tumor tissue. These receptors originate from an adult with diffuse large B cell lymphoma.

This clone was seen only once. The chain has TRBV9 and TRBJ2-5; 14 bases are shared with TRBD2. This CDR3 has 17 amino acids. V shed 2 bases and J 5 bases; nucleotides not matched to a gene: 8. Germline V CDR1 and CDR2: SGDLS, YYNGEE. Here the CDR3 DNA reads TGTGCCAGCAGCGTCGGGACTAGCGGGGGAATGGTGGAGACCCAGTACTTC. It translates to CASSVGTSGGMVETQYF.

The rearrangement links TRBV5-1 to TRBJ1-1, with D possibly TRBD1 on 6 matching bases. Germline V CDR1 and CDR2: SGHRS, YFSETQ. The germline V and J ends were trimmed by 4 bases and 5 bases, with 15 bases remaining between them. The CDR3 is 14 residues long. The CDR3 DNA reads TGCGCCAGCAGCCCCGAACAGGGAAGGACTGAAGCTTTCTTT. Translated: CASSPEQGRTEAFF. Looking up the rest from reference TRBV5-1 and TRBJ1-1 gives the full variable domain: KAGVTQTPRYLIKTRGQQVTLSCSPISGHRSVSWYQQTPGQGLQFLFEYFSETQRNKGNFPGRFSGRQFSNSRSEMNVSTLELGDSALYLCASSPEQGRTEAFFGQGTRLTVV.

For this clone: Other DNA variants within this sample encode the same CDR3. The chain uses TRBV18 and TRBJ2-2, with D perhaps TRBD1 (6 bases). The CDR3 length is 17 residues. The V end was cut by 2 bases, the J end by 1 base, with 14 bases between. CDR1 and CDR2 (germline): KGHSH, LQKENI. The CDR3, as DNA: TGTGCCAGCTCACCAGAGATAACAGGGAGGAACACCGGGGAGCTGTTTTTT. Translation: CASSPEITGRNTGELFF.

The V and J genes are TRBV14 and TRBJ2-2, with D possibly being TRBD1 (6 bases). The CDR3 consists of 17 residues. V was trimmed by 4 bases and J by 1 base, leaving 16 bases between them. Per the germline V gene, CDR1 is SGHDN and CDR2 is FVKESK. For the CDR3, the DNA is TGTGCCAGCAGCCCCATCCACGGGACAAGGAACACCGGGGAGCTGTTTTTT. Its protein product is CASSPIHGTRNTGELFF.

This sequence joins TRBV4-1 and TRBJ1-2, with D hard to call. Germline values: CDR1 MGHRA, CDR2 YSYEKL. The CDR3 is 13 residues long. With 3 bases removed from V and 7 bases from J, the gap between germline ends came to 12 bases. CDR3 coding DNA: TGCGCCAGCAGCCATGGGAGGGCGGGTGGCTACACCTTC. This encodes CASSHGRAGGYTF.

The chain links TRBV5-4 to TRBJ1-2, with D uncertain. The CDR3 is made up of 16 amino acids. Trimming left V 6 bases short and J 0 bases short, with 18 bases between. The germline CDR1 and CDR2 sequences are SGHNT and YYREEE (reference sequence). Here the CDR3 DNA reads TGTGCCAGCACCCCCCGGGGAGGGAAAGCTAACTATGGCTACACCTTC. Its translation: CASTPRGGKANYGYTF.

V is TRBV27 and J is TRBJ2-1, with TRBD2 matching 13 bases. The germline gives CDR1 MNHEY, CDR2 SMNVEV (reference sequence). J lost 6 bases, V lost 6 bases, and 14 bases had no gene match. The CDR3 spans 18 residues. The CDR3 DNA is TGTGCCAGCAGCTCCTTCCTTACCGGGACTAGCGGGATCAATGAGCAGTTCTTC. Translating it yields CASSSFLTGTSGINEQFF.

The CDR3 loop reads CASSLAPGQGGDTIYF. CDR3 nucleotides: TGCGCCAGCAGCTTGGCACCCGGACAGGGAGGAGACACCATATATTTT. The rearrangement uses TRBV5-1 and TRBJ1-3, with 8 nucleotides matching TRBD1. Germline V gives CDR1 SGHRS, CDR2 YFSETQ. The V segment lost 0 bases and the J segment 8 bases; nucleotides outside the gene matches: 10. This CDR3 has 16 amino acids.

The chain is built from TRBV7-9 and TRBJ2-7, with a weak D call TRBD2 (6 bases). Germline values: CDR1 SEHNR, CDR2 FQNEAQ (reference sequence). The V gene lost 0 bases and the J gene lost 2 bases, with 14 bases spanning the gap. The CDR3 consists of 16 residues. CDR3 loop: CASSLAAGQGPYEQYF. CDR3 sequence (DNA): TGTGCCAGCAGCTTAGCTGCGGGGCAGGGCCCCTACGAGCAGTACTTC. Filled out from reference TRBV7-9 and TRBJ2-7, the complete variable domain reads DTGVSQNPRHKITKRGQNVTFRCDPISEHNRLYWYRQTLGQGPEFLTYFQNEAQLEKSRLLSDRFSAERPKGSFSTLEIQRTEQGDSAMYLCASSLAAGQGPYEQYFGPGTRLTVT.

This rearrangement joins TRBV11-1 to TRBJ2-1; D is unresolved. The germline gives CDR1 SGHAT, CDR2 FQDESV (reference sequence). The ends were cut back, 2 bases at V and 7 bases at J, with 12 bases in the middle. The CDR3 spans 14 residues. CDR3 region: CASSLQVVKNEQFF. CDR3 DNA: TGTGCCAGCAGCTTACAGGTAGTAAAGAATGAGCAGTTCTTC.

The CDR3, as DNA: TGCAGCGTTCAGGGGGAGTTAGATCAGCCCCAGCATTTT. Translating it yields CSVQGELDQPQHF. This chain uses TRBV29-1 with TRBJ1-5; 7 positions agree with TRBD1. V was pared by 5 bases and J by 5 bases, with 6 bases of the junction left unmatched. CDR1 and CDR2 (germline): SQVTM, ANQGSEA. The CDR3 length is 13 residues.

This clone was found once. The V and J genes are TRBV23-1 and TRBJ1-1; D might be TRBD1 (6 bases). TRBV23-1 is marked as an open reading frame, function uncertain. The CDR3 spans 13 residues. V was clipped by 7 bases and J by 4 bases, with 13 bases between them. The DNA for the CDR3 is TGCGCCAGCAATGGGGGCGTCGGCACTGAAGCTTTCTTT. This translates into CASNGGVGTEAFF.

The chain joins TRBV2 to TRBJ2-5; 7 bases line up with TRBD2. The CDR3 totals 12 residues. V lost 8 bases to trimming and J lost 5 bases; unmatched junction nucleotides: 5. Germline CDR1 and CDR2: SNHLY and FYNNEI. CDR3 amino acids: CASGQGGETQYF. The CDR3 DNA is TGTGCCAGCGGGCAGGGAGGGGAGACCCAGTACTTC.

This clone was found once. The chain has TRBV5-5 and TRBJ1-5; weak D call: TRBD1 (6 bases). The ends were cut back, 0 bases at V and 7 bases at J, with 14 bases in the middle. Looked up from germline, CDR1 is SGHKS and CDR2 is YYEKEE (reference sequence). CDR3 length equals 15 residues. The DNA of the CDR3 is TGTGCCAGCAGCTTGGGGACACAGGGTAACCAGCCCCAGCATTTT. Protein sequence: CASSLGTQGNQPQHF.

As concerns this clone: At one end, the junction sequence differs from germline, possibly due to a read error. Other nucleotide sequences from this sample produce the same CDR3. The chain combines TRBV27 with TRBJ2-2, with D possibly matching TRBD2 (7 bases). Germline CDR1 MNHEY, CDR2 SMNVEV (reference sequence). There are 13 residues in the CDR3. CDR3 DNA: TGTGCCAGCAGTGTCAACAGGGCGGGGGAGTTGTTTTTT. Translating gives CASSVNRAGELFF.

The rearrangement uses TRBV19 and TRBJ1-2; 7 bases align to TRBD1. Germline-derived CDR1 and CDR2 are LNHDA and SQIVND (reference sequence). The CDR3 loop spans 12 amino acids. V shed 4 bases and J 8 bases; nucleotides not matched to a gene: 4. CDR3 loop: CASSRQGEGYTF. The CDR3 bases are TGTGCCAGTAGTAGACAGGGTGAAGGCTACACCTTC.

As regards this clone: A read error may account for a junction end that differs from germline. J is TRBJ1-1 and V is TRBV7-3; D possibly corresponds to TRBD1 (5 bases). This CDR3 contains 14 residues. In germline, CDR1 is SGHTA, CDR2 FQGTGA. The CDR3 DNA reads TGTGCCAACAGCTTTTGGGGCCAGGGCACTGAAGCTTTCTTT. Protein product: CANSFWGQGTEAFF.

The chain carries TRBV13 and TRBJ2-3; 13 nucleotides align to TRBD2. V was clipped by 8 bases and J by 4 bases; unmatched bases: 6. The CDR3 is 15 residues long. Germline V gene sequence: CDR1 PRHDT, CDR2 FYEKMQ (reference sequence). The CDR3 protein is CASLRLAGGPDTQYF. The DNA of the CDR3 is TGTGCCAGCCTCCGACTAGCGGGGGGCCCAGATACGCAGTATTTT.

The chain recombines TRBV30 with TRBJ1-4, with a weak D call TRBD1 (5 bases). Trimming removed 8 bases at V and 8 bases at J, with 18 bases between. Germline V gene data show CDR1 as GTSNPN and CDR2 as SVGIG (reference sequence). There are 13 residues in the CDR3. The CDR3 region is CARGDPGREKLFF. CDR3 DNA sequence: TGTGCCCGGGGGGATCCAGGACGGGAAAAACTGTTTTTT.

V gene TRBV7-6 combines with J gene TRBJ1-4, with 10 bases aligning to TRBD1. After removal of 5 bases from V and 4 bases from J, the junction contained 1 base not matched to a gene. The length of the CDR3 is 14 residues. Germline assignment: CDR1 SGHVS and CDR2 FNYEAQ. The CDR3 protein is CASSRTGGNEKLFF. The CDR3 DNA sequence: TGTGCCAGCAGCAGGACAGGGGGTAATGAAAAACTGTTTTTT.

V is TRBV7-8 and J is TRBJ2-1, with a possible D match to TRBD1 (5 bases). Looked up from germline, CDR1 is SGHVS and CDR2 is FQNEAQ. There are 15 residues in the CDR3. V lost 5 bases to trimming and J lost 2 bases, with 13 bases between them. The CDR3 nucleotides read TGTGCCAGCAGCCAGGGATGGGGAACCTACAATGAGCAGTTCTTC. It translates to CASSQGWGTYNEQFF.

The rearrangement joins TRBV12-5 to TRBJ1-5; 7 bases fit TRBD1. Trimming cost V 3 bases and J 5 bases; bases outside gene matches: 4. Germline CDR1 and CDR2: LGHNT and FRNRAP. The CDR3 consists of 14 residues. CDR3 region: CASGFGTEYQPQHF. The CDR3 bases are TGTGCTAGTGGTTTTGGGACAGAATATCAGCCCCAGCATTTT.

The V and J genes are TRBV6-5 and TRBJ1-6; tentative D call: TRBD1 (5 bases). The CDR3 extends over 13 amino acids. V lost 9 bases and J lost 9, with 15 bases in between. From germline, CDR1 is MNHEY and CDR2 SVGAGI. CDR3 nucleotide sequence: TGTGCCAGTAGGGCTGGGGCTGGTTCACCCCTCCACTTT. Translation: CASRAGAGSPLHF.

This rearrangement joins TRBV28 to TRBJ1-5; 7 bases are a match to TRBD1. With V trimmed by 11 bases and J by 6 bases, 10 bases remained unmatched. Germline lookup yields CDR1 MDHEN and CDR2 SYDVKM. The CDR3 runs to 13 residues. The CDR3 loop is CALGGRIGQPQHF. The CDR3 region has the DNA TGTGCCCTAGGGGGCAGGATAGGTCAGCCCCAGCATTTT.